A single sample gave rise to the 17 T cell receptor beta chains below, sequenced in a study of shared clonotypes between healthy human individuals. Clones were read by immunoSEQ multiplex PCR, and TCRdb kept only the in-frame ones, dropping some. The table has about 660,000 clones, around 74% seen once; the top ten hold approximately 1.6%. What was sequenced was memory CD4+ T cells sorted from blood. Subset indicated: CD45RA-negative fraction. The origin of the receptors is a woman between 25 and 40 years old in good health.

The chain joins TRBV6-1 to TRBJ2-2, with 8 bases fitting TRBD2. CDR3 length: 14 residues. Germline CDR1 and CDR2: MNHNS and SASEGT. With V trimmed by 7 bases and J by 4 bases, 5 bases remained unmatched. The chain's CDR3 is CASKSGRTTGELFF. The CDR3 nucleotides are TGTGCCAGCAAGAGCGGGAGAACCACCGGGGAGCTGTTTTTT.

This clone was seen at least ten times. The chain links TRBV6-1 to TRBJ1-5, with TRBD1 as a possible D gene (5 bases). Germline-derived CDR1 and CDR2 are MNHNS and SASEGT. The CDR3 runs 11 residues. Trimming stripped 8 bases from V and 5 bases from J, with 7 bases between. The CDR3 sequence: CASGHDQPQHF. CDR3 DNA sequence: TGTGCCAGCGGACACGATCAGCCCCAGCATTTT.

The table lists this clone with a few counts. V usage is TRBV19 and J usage is TRBJ1-4; possibly TRBD1 for D (5 bases). This CDR3 has 15 residues. Germline V gives CDR1 LNHDA, CDR2 SQIVND (reference sequence). V shed 5 bases and J shed 5 bases, with 15 bases lying between them. CDR3 DNA: TGTGCCAGTAGTCCCGGTGGAGGGGAGAATGAAAAACTGTTTTTT. It codes for CASSPGGGENEKLFF.

This clone was observed a handful of times. This rearrangement joins TRBV5-1 to TRBJ2-1; 7 positions match TRBD1. There are 14 residues in the CDR3. The V gene end was trimmed by 0 bases and the J gene end by 8 bases; junction bases not matched to a gene: 5. Germline CDR1 and CDR2: SGHRS and YFSETQ. The CDR3, as DNA: TGCGCCAGCAGCTTGGGTCGACAGGGCTATGAGCAGTTCTTC. Encoded protein: CASSLGRQGYEQFF.

This clone was observed a few times. The V and J genes are TRBV4-2 and TRBJ2-7; weak D call: TRBD2 (5 bases). The CDR3 length is 13 residues. Deletions cut 3 bases from V and 1 base from J, with 7 bases between. Per germline, CDR1 LGHNA and CDR2 YNFKEQ. This CDR3 reads CASSQLASYEQYF. CDR3 sequence (DNA): TGTGCCAGCAGCCAGCTAGCTTCCTACGAGCAGTACTTC.

The rearrangement uses TRBV28 and TRBJ1-2, with D possibly matching TRBD1 (6 bases). Germline V gene data show CDR1 as MDHEN and CDR2 as SYDVKM. Trimming stripped 6 bases from V and 4 bases from J, with 18 bases between. This CDR3 has 15 residues. This CDR3 is CASSTVGGRGYGYTF. The CDR3 DNA reads TGTGCCAGCAGCACAGTGGGGGGCCGAGGCTATGGCTACACCTTC.

This clone was found a few times. The chain has TRBV28 and TRBJ1-1; D uncertain. Trimming shortened V by 5 bases and J by 2 bases, and 18 bases separated the two germline ends. This CDR3 has 16 residues. The germline V gene encodes CDR1 MDHEN and CDR2 SYDVKM. CDR3 sequence reads: CASSPPGRVGNTEAFF. DNA of the CDR3: TGTGCCAGCAGTCCCCCGGGCCGGGTGGGAAACACTGAAGCTTTCTTT.

V usage is TRBV4-2 and J usage is TRBJ2-3; 10 nucleotides line up with TRBD2. The CDR3 extends over 17 amino acids. The V segment lost 4 bases and the J segment 5 bases; nucleotides outside the gene matches: 12. Germline CDR1 and CDR2: LGHNA and YNFKEQ. CDR3 sequence reads: CASSPRPSGSVRDTQYF. The CDR3 DNA reads TGTGCCAGCAGCCCCCGACCTAGCGGGAGTGTCAGAGATACGCAGTATTTT.

V gene TRBV30 combines with J gene TRBJ2-5; D gene unclear. Near its end, the DNA agrees better with TRBJ2-7, so the J call may be wrong. This CDR3 comprises 13 residues. The germline gives CDR1 GTSNPN, CDR2 SVGIG (reference sequence). The CDR3 nucleotides are TGTGCCTGGAAACTCGGGCATCGCGACGAGCAGTACTTC. This translates into CAWKLGHRDEQYF.

Only a few counts were recorded for this clone. The chain links TRBV25-1 to TRBJ1-4; D remains ambiguous. Germline loops: CDR1 MGHDK, CDR2 SYGVNS. Deletions cut 4 bases from V and 0 bases from J, with 6 bases between. The CDR3 runs 14 residues. The DNA for the CDR3 is TGTGCCAGCAGTGTTTGGACAACTAATGAAAAACTGTTTTTT. This translates into CASSVWTTNEKLFF.

The chain is built from TRBV21-1 and TRBJ2-1; TRBD2 was called by the table and not checked on the DNA. TRBV21-1 is a listed pseudogene. The CDR3 totals 14 residues. CDR3 nucleotide sequence: TGTGCCAGCAGTATAGCGGGTTTGAACAATGAGCAGTTCTTC. Translation: CASSIAGLNNEQFF.

This clone has more than one count but fewer than ten. The chain employs TRBV2 and TRBJ1-2, with no clear D. Between the trimmed V and J ends, which lost 0 bases and 10 bases, there was a span of 15 bases. Per the germline V gene, CDR1 is SNHLY and CDR2 is FYNNEI. CDR3 length equals 14 residues. CDR3 DNA sequence: TGTGCCAGCAGTGAAGCGACGGGGAAAGTCGTCTACACCTTC. Translated: CASSEATGKVVYTF. Full variable domain (missing parts from reference TRBV2 and TRBJ1-2): EPEVTQTPSHQVTQMGQEVILRCVPISNHLYFYWYRQILGQKVEFLVSFYNNEISEKSEIFDDQFSVERPDGSNFTLKIRSTKLEDSAMYFCASSEATGKVVYTFGSGTRLTVV.

The rearrangement links TRBV19 to TRBJ2-4; tentatively, D is TRBD1 (6 bases). This CDR3 is 12 amino acids long. Per the germline V gene, CDR1 is LNHDA and CDR2 is SQIVND (reference sequence). Trimming pared 3 bases from V and 12 bases from J, leaving 12 bases between. The CDR3 nucleotides read TGTGCCAGTAGTATGGGGCTGGGGGCTCAGTACTTC. It is translated as CASSMGLGAQYF.

This clone has a single count. CDR3 in amino acids: CASSPGTGMNTEAFF. The CDR3 DNA reads TGTGCCAGCAGCCCCGGGACAGGGATGAACACTGAAGCTTTCTTT. The chain recombines TRBV7-2 with TRBJ1-1; 9 nucleotides agree with TRBD1. Losses at the gene ends were 5 bases for V and 0 bases for J; bases not matched to a gene: 4. From germline, CDR1 is SGHTA and CDR2 FQGNSA. The CDR3 sequence is 15 residues long.

The chain joins TRBV7-6 to TRBJ2-2; TRBD2 matches at 8 bases. The CDR3 contains 15 residues. Losses at the gene ends were 5 bases for V and 3 bases for J; bases not matched to a gene: 5. Germline lookup yields CDR1 SGHVS and CDR2 FNYEAQ. Here the CDR3 reads CASSPTSGDTGELFF. The CDR3 DNA is TGTGCCAGCAGCCCAACTAGCGGAGACACCGGGGAGCTGTTTTTT.

This chain links TRBV30 with TRBJ1-2; D remains ambiguous. With 5 bases removed from V and 5 bases from J, the gap between germline ends came to 21 bases. This CDR3 is 15 amino acids long. CDR1 and CDR2 (germline): GTSNPN, SVGIG (reference sequence). The CDR3 sequence is CAWGAAPELRYGYTF. The DNA of the CDR3 is TGTGCCTGGGGCGCCGCGCCCGAGCTTAGATATGGCTACACCTTC.

The V call is TRBV7-8, the J call TRBJ2-5, with D unclear. This CDR3 comprises 12 residues. Between the trimmed V and J ends, which lost 3 bases and 5 bases, there was a span of 7 bases. Germline-derived CDR1 and CDR2 are SGHVS and FQNEAQ. As DNA, the CDR3 is TGTGCCAGCAGCTTTATAGCTGAGACCCAGTACTTC. This sequence encodes CASSFIAETQYF.